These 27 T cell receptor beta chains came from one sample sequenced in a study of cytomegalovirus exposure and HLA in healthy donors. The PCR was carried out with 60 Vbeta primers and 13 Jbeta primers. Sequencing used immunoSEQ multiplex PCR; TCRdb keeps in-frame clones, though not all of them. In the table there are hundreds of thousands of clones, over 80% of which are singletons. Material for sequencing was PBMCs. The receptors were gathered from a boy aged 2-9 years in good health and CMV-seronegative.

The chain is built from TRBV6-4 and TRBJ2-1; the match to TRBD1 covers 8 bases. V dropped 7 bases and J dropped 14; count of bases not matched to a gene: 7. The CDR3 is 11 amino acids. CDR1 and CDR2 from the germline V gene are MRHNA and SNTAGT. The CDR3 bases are TGTGCCAGCAACCGACGACAGGGGAAGTTCTTC. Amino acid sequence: CASNRRQGKFF.

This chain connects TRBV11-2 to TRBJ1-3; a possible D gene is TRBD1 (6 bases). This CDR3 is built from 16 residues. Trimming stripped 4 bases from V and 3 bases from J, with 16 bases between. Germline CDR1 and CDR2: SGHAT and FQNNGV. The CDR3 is CASSSTVGGLGNTIYF. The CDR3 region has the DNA TGTGCCAGCAGCTCTACCGTGGGGGGGCTTGGAAACACCATATATTTT.

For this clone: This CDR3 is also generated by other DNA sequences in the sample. The CDR3 region has the DNA TGTGCCAGCAGTTTATCAGGGGGTGGCTACACCTTC. Residues: CASSLSGGGYTF. This chain uses TRBV27 with TRBJ1-2, with D maybe TRBD1 (6 bases). V dropped 0 bases and J dropped 7 bases, with 6 bases sitting between them. This CDR3 is 12 amino acids long. Germline values: CDR1 MNHEY, CDR2 SMNVEV (reference sequence).

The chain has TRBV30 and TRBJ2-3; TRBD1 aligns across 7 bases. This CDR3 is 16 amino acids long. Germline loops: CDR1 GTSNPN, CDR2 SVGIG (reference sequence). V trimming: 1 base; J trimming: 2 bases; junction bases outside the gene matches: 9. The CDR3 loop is CAWSGRGRGTTDTQYF. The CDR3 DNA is TGTGCCTGGAGTGGCCGCGGCAGGGGGACCACAGATACGCAGTATTTT. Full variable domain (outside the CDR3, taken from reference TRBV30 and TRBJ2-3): SQTIHQWPATLVQPVGSPLSLECTVEGTSNPNLYWYRQAAGRGLQLLFYSVGIGQISSEVPQNLSASRPQDRQFILSSKKLLLSDSGFYLCAWSGRGRGTTDTQYFGPGTRLTVL.

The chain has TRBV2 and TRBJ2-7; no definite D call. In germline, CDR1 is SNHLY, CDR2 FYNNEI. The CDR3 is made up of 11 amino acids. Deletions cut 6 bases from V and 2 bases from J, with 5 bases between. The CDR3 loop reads CASRETYEQYF. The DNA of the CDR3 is TGTGCCAGCAGAGAGACCTACGAGCAGTACTTC.

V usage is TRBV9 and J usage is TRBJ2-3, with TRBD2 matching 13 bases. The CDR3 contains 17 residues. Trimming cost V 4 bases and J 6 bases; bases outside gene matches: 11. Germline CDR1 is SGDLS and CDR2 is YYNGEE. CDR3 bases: TGTGCCAGCAGCCCAAGGGGACTAGCGGGGCCCTCGGATACGCAGTATTTT. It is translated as CASSPRGLAGPSDTQYF.

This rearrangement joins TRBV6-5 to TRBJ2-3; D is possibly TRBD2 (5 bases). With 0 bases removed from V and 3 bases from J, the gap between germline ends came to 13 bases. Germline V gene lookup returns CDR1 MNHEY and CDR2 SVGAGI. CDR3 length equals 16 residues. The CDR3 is CASSYSTSDGTDTQYF. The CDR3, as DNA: TGTGCCAGCAGTTACTCAACTAGTGACGGGACAGATACGCAGTATTTT.

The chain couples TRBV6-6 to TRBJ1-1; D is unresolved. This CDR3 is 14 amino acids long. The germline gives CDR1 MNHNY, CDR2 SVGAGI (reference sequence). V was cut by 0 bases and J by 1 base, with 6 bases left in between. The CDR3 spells CASSYSRRNTEAFF. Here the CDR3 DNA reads TGTGCCAGCAGTTACTCGCGGAGGAACACTGAAGCTTTCTTT.

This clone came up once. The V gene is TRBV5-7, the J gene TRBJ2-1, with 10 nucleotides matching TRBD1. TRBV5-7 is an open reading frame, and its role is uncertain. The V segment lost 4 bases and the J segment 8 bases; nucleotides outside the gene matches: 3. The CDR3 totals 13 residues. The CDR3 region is CASSPGQGDEQFF. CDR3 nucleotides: TGTGCCAGCAGCCCCGGACAGGGGGATGAGCAGTTCTTC.

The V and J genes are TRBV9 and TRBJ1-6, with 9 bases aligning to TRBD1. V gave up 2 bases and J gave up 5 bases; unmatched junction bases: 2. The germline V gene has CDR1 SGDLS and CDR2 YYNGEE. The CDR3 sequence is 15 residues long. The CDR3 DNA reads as TGTGCCAGCAGCGTGACAGGGGGGAATAATTCACCCCTCCACTTT. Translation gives CASSVTGGNNSPLHF.

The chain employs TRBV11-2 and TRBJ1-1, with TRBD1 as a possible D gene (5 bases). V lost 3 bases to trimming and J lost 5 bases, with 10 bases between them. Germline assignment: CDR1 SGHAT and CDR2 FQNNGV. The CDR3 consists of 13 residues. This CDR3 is CASSFGRGTEAFF. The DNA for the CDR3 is TGTGCCAGCAGCTTCGGACGGGGGACTGAAGCTTTCTTT.

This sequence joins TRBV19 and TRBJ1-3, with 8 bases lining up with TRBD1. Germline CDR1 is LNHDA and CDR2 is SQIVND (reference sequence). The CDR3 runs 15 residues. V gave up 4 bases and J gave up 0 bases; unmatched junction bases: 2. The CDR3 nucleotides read TGTGCCAGTAGTAAGGACAGGGTCTCTGGAAACACCATATATTTT. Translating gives CASSKDRVSGNTIYF.

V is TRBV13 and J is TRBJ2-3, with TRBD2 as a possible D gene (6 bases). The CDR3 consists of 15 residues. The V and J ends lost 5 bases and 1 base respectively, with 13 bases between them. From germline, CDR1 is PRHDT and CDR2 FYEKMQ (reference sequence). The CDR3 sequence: CASSPGTGGTDTQYF. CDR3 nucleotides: TGTGCCAGCAGCCCCGGGACTGGAGGCACAGATACGCAGTATTTT.

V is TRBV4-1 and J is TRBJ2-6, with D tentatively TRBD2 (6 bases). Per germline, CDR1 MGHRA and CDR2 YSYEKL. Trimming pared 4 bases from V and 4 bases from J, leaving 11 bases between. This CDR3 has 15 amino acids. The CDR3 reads CASSREGRGANVLTF. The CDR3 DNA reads TGCGCCAGCAGCCGAGAGGGGAGGGGGGCCAACGTCCTGACTTTC.

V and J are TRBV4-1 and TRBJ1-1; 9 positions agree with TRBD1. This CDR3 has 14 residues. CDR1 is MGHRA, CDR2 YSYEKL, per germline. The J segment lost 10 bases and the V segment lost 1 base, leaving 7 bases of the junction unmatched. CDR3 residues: CASSQVGTGWSAFF. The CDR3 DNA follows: TGCGCCAGCAGCCAAGTCGGGACAGGGTGGTCAGCTTTCTTT.

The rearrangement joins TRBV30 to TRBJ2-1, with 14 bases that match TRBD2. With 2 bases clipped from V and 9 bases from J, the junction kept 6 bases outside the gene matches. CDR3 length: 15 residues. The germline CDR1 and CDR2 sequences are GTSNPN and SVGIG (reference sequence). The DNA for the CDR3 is TGTGCCTGGAGTCCCTCGGGACTAGCGGGAGTTGAGCAGTTCTTC. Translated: CAWSPSGLAGVEQFF.

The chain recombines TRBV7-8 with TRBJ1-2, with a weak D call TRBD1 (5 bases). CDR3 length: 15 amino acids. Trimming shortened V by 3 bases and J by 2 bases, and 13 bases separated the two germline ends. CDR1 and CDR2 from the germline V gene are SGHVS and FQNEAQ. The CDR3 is CASSFSGGGNYGYTF. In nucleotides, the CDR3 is TGTGCCAGCAGCTTTTCGGGGGGAGGAAACTATGGCTACACCTTC.

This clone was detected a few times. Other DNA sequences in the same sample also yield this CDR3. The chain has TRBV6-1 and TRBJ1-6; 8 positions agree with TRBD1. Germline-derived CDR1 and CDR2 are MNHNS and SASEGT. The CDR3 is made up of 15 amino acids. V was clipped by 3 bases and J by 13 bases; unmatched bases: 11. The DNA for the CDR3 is TGTGCCAGCAGTGACTCAGGACAGGGCACTTCGCCCCTCCACTTT. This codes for CASSDSGQGTSPLHF.

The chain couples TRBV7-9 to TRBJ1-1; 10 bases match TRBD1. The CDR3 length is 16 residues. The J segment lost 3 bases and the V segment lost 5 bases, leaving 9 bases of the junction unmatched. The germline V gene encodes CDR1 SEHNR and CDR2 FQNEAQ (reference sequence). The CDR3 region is CASSHETGGLDTEAFF. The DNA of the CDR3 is TGTGCCAGCAGCCACGAGACAGGGGGCTTAGACACTGAAGCTTTCTTT.

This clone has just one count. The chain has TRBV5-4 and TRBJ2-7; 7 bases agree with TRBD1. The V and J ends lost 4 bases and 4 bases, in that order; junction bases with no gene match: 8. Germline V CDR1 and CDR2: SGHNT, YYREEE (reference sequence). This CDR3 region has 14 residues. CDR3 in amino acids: CASSPGRGPYEQYF. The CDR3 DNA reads TGTGCCAGCAGCCCTGGAAGGGGGCCATACGAGCAGTACTTC. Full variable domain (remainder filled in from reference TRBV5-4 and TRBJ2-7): ETGVTQSPTHLIKTRGQQVTLRCSSQSGHNTVSWYQQALGQGPQFIFQYYREEENGRGNFPPRFSGLQFPNYSSELNVNALELDDSALYLCASSPGRGPYEQYFGPGTRLTVT.

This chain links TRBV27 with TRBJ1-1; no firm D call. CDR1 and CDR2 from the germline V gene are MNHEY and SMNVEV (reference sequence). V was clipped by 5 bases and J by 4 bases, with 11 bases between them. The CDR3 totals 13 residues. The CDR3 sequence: CASSTRGVTEAFF. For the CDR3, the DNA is TGTGCCAGCAGTACCCGGGGAGTCACTGAAGCTTTCTTT.

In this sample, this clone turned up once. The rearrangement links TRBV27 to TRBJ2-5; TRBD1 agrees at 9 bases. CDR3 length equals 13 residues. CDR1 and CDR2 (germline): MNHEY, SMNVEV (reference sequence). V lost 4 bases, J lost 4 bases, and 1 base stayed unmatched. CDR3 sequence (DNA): TGTGCCAGCAGTTCACAGGGGGCAGAGACCCAGTACTTC. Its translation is CASSSQGAETQYF.

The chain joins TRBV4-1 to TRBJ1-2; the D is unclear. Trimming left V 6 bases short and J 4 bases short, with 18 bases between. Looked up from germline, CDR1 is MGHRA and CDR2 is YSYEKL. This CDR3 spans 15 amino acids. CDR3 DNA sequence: TGCGCCAGCAGACCGGCGGCTCCCCACATCTATGGCTACACCTTC. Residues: CASRPAAPHIYGYTF.

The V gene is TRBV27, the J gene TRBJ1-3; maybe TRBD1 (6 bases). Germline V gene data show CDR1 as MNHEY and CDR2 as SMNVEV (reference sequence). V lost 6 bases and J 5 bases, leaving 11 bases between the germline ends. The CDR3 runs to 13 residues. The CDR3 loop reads CASSGTGRNTIYF. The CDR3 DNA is TGTGCCAGCAGCGGAACAGGGAGAAACACCATATATTTT.

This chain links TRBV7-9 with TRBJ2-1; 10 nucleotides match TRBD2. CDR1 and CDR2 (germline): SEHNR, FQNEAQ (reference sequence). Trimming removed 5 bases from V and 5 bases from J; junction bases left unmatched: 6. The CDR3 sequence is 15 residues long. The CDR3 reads CASSLLAGAHNEQFF. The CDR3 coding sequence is TGTGCCAGCAGCCTGCTAGCGGGGGCCCACAATGAGCAGTTCTTC.

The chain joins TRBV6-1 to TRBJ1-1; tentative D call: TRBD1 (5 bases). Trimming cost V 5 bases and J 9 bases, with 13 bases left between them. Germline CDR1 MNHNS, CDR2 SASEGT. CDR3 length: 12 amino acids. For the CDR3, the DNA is TGTGCCAGCAGTTATGCAGGGACTAAAGCTTTCTTT. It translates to CASSYAGTKAFF.

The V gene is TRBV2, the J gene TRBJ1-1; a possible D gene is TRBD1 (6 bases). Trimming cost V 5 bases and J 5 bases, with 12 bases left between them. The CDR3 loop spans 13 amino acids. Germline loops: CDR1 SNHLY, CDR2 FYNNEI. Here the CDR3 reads CASSLTRGTEAFF. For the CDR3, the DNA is TGTGCCAGCAGTCTAACCAGGGGAACTGAAGCTTTCTTT.